A selection of T cell receptor beta chains follows, all from one sample in a study of cytomegalovirus exposure and HLA in healthy donors. Data came from immunoSEQ multiplex PCR; TCRdb stores just in-frame clones and leaves some out. The table records more than 80,000 clones, about 84% of them present only once. The source material was PBMCs. The receptors stem from a girl aged 2-10 years in good health and CMV-seropositive. Both conserved end residues are part of each CDR3. The D gene is left open where the match is weak. A clone size is listed for some rows: how often the clone was seen (once, few, many), or a class if it is expanded.

TGCAGCGTTGGTAACGGACTACCGTACGAGCAGTACTTC	CSVGNGLPYEQYF	.	.	TRBJ2-7	TRBV29-1
TGTGCCAGCAGCTCTCGGGACGAGCAGTACTTC	CASSSRDEQYF	.	once	TRBJ2-7	TRBV28
TGCGCCAGCAGCTCGGACAGGGGGAACACTGAAGCTTTCTTT	CASSSDRGNTEAFF	TRBD1	.	TRBJ1-1	TRBV5-1
TGTGCCAGCAGTGACCAGGACAGGGGTAGCAATGAGCAGTTCTTC	CASSDQDRGSNEQFF	TRBD1	few	TRBJ2-1	TRBV4-2
TGTGCCAGCAGCTTAATCCGGGGGGGGACCTACGAGCAGTACTTC	CASSLIRGGTYEQYF	TRBD2	.	TRBJ2-7	TRBV11-2
TGTGCCAGCAGTCGTGGACAAATTAACACCGGGGAGCTGTTTTTT	CASSRGQINTGELFF	.	.	TRBJ2-2	TRBV5-6
TGTGCCAGCAACCCCGGACTAGCGGGAGGGACAGATACGCAGTATTTT	CASNPGLAGGTDTQYF	TRBD2	.	TRBJ2-3	TRBV5-6
TGCGCCAGCAGTGTCGGAAGAGGGGGAGGGACCGGGGAGCTGTTTTTT	CASSVGRGGGTGELFF	.	.	TRBJ2-2	TRBV10-2
TGTGCCTGGAGTTCCTACTTCGGCAATCAGCCCCAGCATTTT	CAWSSYFGNQPQHF	.	.	TRBJ1-5	TRBV30
TGTGCCAGTAGTTCCACACCCTCCGGGGAGCTGTTTTTT	CASSSTPSGELFF	.	.	TRBJ2-2	TRBV19
TGTGCCAGCAGTCCTCAGGGCTATGGCTACACCTTC	CASSPQGYGYTF	.	.	TRBJ1-2	TRBV6-5
TGCAGCGTTGAAGAGGGACAGCCCTACGAGCAGTACTTC	CSVEEGQPYEQYF	TRBD1	.	TRBJ2-7	TRBV29-1
TGCAGCGTTGAAAGGGGCGCCAGGGCCAACAATGAGCAGTTCTTC	CSVERGARANNEQFF	.	.	TRBJ2-1	TRBV29-1
TGTGCCAGCAGTTACTCCGTTCAGACCCAGTACTTC	CASSYSVQTQYF	.	.	TRBJ2-5	TRBV6-6
TGTGCCAGTGGACAGTTCATTGCTAATGAAAAACTGTTTTTT	CASGQFIANEKLFF	.	.	TRBJ1-4	TRBV19
TGTGCCTGGAGCCGGGAGGACTCAACGCAGTATTTT	CAWSREDSTQYF	TRBD2	.	TRBJ2-3	TRBV30
TGTGCCAGCAGCTATCGTCCCCCCACGACAGGGGGTAGAGGCTCGAACACTGAAGCTTTCTTT	CASSYRPPTTGGRGSNTEAFF	TRBD1	once	TRBJ1-1	TRBV13
TGTGCCAGCAGCCCCGGGACAGCTAACTATGGCTACACCTTC	CASSPGTANYGYTF	TRBD1	.	TRBJ1-2	TRBV5-4
TGTGCCTGGAAAGACAGCTATAGCAATCAGCCCCAGCATTTT	CAWKDSYSNQPQHF	.	once	TRBJ1-5	TRBV30
TGTGCCAGCAGCCCCGAGGGGGTAGCCTACGAGCAGTACTTC	CASSPEGVAYEQYF	.	.	TRBJ2-7	TRBV9
TGTGCCAGCGGACTAGCGGGAGGCCCCGAGCAGTACTTC	CASGLAGGPEQYF	TRBD2	.	TRBJ2-7	TRBV25-1
TGTGCCAGCAGTTTACCAGGGGACACTGAAGCTTTCTTT	CASSLPGDTEAFF	.	.	TRBJ1-1	TRBV27